This T cell receptor (beta chain) originates from a study of siplizumab effects on memory and regulatory T cells. Whole-study findings and limits: The authors did not confirm suppressive function in proliferating Tregs from siplizumab cultures.

With V trimmed by 4 bases and J by 3 bases, 9 bases remained unmatched. The CDR3 spans 19 residues. Germline V CDR1 and CDR2: LNHDA, SQIVND (reference sequence). As for this clone: Its antigen is not known.

The assay was immunoSEQ multiplex PCR, and TCRdb's table has in-frame clones only and misses some. The sample has more than 85,000 clones, 80% to 95% seen once. V is TRBV19 and J is TRBJ2-6; 13 bases align to TRBD2. The origin of this receptor is a human donor in good health. Some clones in this sample may be carry-over from other donors' samples. Sequencing was done on a sample of CD4+ T cells sorted from blood. This chain's CDR3 is CASSTTSGRAWSGANVLTF. Written as DNA, the CDR3 is TGTGCCAGTAGTACCACTAGCGGGAGGGCCTGGAGTGGGGCCAACGTCCTGACTTTC.